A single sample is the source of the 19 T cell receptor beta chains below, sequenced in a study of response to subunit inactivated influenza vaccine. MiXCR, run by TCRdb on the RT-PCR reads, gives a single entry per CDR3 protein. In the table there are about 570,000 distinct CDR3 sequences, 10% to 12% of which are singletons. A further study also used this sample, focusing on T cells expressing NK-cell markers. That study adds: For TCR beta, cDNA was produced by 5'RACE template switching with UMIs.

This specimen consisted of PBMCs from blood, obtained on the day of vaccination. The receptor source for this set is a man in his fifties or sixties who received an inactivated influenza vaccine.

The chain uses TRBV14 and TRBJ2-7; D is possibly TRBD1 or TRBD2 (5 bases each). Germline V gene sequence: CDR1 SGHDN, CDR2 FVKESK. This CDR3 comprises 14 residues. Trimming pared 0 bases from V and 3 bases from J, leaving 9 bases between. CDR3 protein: CASSQEWGNYEQYF. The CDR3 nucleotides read TGTGCCAGCAGCCAAGAGTGGGGGAACTACGAGCAGTACTTC.

CDR3 protein: CSAIGQSYGYTF. CDR3 nucleotide sequence: TGCAGTGCTATAGGACAGAGCTATGGCTACACCTTC. The rearrangement joins TRBV20-1 to TRBJ1-2; tentatively, D is TRBD1 (6 bases). CDR3 length: 12 amino acids. Germline lookup yields CDR1 DFQATT and CDR2 SNEGSKA (reference sequence). Trimming took 4 bases from V and 4 from J, leaving 10 bases between them.

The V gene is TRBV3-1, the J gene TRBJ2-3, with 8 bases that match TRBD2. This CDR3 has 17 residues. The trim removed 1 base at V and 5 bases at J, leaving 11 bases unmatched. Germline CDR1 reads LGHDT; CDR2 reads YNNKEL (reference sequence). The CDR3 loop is CASSQAIAGPKGDTQYF. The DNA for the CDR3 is TGTGCCAGCAGCCAAGCAATAGCGGGACCCAAGGGAGATACGCAGTATTTT.

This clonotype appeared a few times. Written as DNA, the CDR3 is TGTGCCAGCAGCTCCCGGGTCGAGGAATACGAGCAGTACTTC. Amino acids: CASSSRVEEYEQYF. The chain couples TRBV21-1 to TRBJ2-7; the table's D call TRBD1 went unverified against the DNA. TRBV21-1 is deemed a pseudogene. This CDR3 has 14 residues.

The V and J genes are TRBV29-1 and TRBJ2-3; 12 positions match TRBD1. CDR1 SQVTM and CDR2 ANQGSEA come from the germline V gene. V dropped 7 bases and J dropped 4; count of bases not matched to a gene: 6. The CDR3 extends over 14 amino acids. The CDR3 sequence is CSDYGTGGSDTQYF. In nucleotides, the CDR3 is TGCAGCGACTACGGGACAGGGGGCTCAGATACGCAGTATTTT.

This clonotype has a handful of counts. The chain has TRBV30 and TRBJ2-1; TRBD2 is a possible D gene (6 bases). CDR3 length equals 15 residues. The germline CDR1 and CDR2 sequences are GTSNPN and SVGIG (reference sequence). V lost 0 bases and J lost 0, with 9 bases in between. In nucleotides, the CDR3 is TGTGCCTGGAGTGTAGGGCGGGGCTCCTACAATGAGCAGTTCTTC. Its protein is CAWSVGRGSYNEQFF.

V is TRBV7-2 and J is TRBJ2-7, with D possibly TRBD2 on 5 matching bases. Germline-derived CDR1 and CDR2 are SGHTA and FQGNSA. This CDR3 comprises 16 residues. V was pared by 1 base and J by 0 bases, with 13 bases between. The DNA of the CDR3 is TGTGCCAGCAGCTTAGTCTTGATCGGGAACTCCTACGAGCAGTACTTC. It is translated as CASSLVLIGNSYEQYF.

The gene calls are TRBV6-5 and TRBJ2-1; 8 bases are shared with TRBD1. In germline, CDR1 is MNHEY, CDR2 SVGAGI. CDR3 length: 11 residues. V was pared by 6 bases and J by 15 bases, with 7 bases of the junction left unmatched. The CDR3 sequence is CASSQGQALFF. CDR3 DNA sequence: TGTGCCAGCAGCCAGGGACAGGCCTTGTTCTTC.

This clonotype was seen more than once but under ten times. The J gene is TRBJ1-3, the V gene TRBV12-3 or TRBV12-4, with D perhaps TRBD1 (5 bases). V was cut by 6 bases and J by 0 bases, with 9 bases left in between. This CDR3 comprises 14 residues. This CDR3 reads CASRTQVSGNTIYF. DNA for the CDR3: TGTGCCAGCAGAACACAGGTCTCTGGAAACACCATATATTTT.

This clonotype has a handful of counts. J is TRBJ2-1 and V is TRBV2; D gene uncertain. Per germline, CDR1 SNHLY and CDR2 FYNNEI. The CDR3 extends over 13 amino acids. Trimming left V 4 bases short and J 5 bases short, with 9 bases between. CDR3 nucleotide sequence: TGTGCCAGCAGTGGGTTCTACGACAATGAGCAGTTCTTC. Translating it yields CASSGFYDNEQFF.

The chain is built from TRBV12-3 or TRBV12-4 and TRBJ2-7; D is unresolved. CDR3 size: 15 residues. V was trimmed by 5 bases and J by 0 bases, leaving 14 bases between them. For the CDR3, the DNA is TGTGCCAGCAGTCCCTTTAATAGGGCCTCCTACGAGCAGTACTTC. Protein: CASSPFNRASYEQYF.

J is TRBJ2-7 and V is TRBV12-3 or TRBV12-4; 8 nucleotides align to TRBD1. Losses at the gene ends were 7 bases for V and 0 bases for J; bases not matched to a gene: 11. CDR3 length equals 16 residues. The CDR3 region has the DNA TGTGCCAGCACCAGAAACAGGGGGAAAACCTCCTACGAGCAGTACTTC. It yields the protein CASTRNRGKTSYEQYF.

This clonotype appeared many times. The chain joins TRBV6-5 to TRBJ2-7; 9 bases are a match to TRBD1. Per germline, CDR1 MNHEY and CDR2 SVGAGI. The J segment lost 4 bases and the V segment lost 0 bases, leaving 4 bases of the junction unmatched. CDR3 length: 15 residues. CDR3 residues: CASSYSGTGLYEQYF. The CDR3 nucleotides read TGTGCCAGCAGTTACTCCGGGACAGGGCTGTACGAGCAGTACTTC.

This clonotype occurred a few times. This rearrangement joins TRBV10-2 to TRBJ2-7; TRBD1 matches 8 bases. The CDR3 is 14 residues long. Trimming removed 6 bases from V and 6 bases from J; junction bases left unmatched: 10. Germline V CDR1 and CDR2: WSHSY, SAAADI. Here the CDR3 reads CASSRGQGALEQYF. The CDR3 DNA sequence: TGCGCCAGCAGCAGGGGCCAGGGGGCTCTCGAGCAGTACTTC.

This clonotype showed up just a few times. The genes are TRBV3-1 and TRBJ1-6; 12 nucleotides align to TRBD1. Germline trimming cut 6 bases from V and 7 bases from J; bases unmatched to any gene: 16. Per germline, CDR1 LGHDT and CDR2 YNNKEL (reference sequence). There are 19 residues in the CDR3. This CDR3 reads CASSLSGTGGTGLNSPLHF. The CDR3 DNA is TGTGCCAGCAGTCTCTCGGGGACAGGGGGCACCGGCCTCAATTCACCCCTCCACTTT.

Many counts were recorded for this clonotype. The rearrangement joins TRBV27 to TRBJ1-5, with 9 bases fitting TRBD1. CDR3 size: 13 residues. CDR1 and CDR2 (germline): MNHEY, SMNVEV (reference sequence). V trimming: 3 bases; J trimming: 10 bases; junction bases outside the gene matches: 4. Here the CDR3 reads CASSFTGGFPQHF. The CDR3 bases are TGTGCCAGCAGTTTCACAGGGGGCTTCCCCCAGCATTTT.

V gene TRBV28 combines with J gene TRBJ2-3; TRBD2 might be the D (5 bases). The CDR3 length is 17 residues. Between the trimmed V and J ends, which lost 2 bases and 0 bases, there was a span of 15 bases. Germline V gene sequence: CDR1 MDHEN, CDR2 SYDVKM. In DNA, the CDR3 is TGTGCCAGCAGTTTACTGTCTAGCCTGGGTAGCACAGATACGCAGTATTTT. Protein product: CASSLLSSLGSTDTQYF.

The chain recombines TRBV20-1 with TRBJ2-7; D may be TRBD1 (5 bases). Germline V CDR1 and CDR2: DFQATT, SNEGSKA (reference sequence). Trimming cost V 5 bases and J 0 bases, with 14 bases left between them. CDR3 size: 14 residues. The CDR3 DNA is TGCAGTGCTTGTGACAGATCCTCCTCCTACGAGCAGTACTTC. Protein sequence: CSACDRSSSYEQYF.

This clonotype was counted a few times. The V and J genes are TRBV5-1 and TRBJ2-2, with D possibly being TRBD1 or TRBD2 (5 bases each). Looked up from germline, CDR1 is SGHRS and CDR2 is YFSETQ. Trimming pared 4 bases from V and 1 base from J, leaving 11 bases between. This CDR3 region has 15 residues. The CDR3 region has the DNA TGCGCCAGCAGCCTACCGGGACGGAACACCGGGGAGCTGTTTTTT. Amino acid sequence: CASSLPGRNTGELFF.